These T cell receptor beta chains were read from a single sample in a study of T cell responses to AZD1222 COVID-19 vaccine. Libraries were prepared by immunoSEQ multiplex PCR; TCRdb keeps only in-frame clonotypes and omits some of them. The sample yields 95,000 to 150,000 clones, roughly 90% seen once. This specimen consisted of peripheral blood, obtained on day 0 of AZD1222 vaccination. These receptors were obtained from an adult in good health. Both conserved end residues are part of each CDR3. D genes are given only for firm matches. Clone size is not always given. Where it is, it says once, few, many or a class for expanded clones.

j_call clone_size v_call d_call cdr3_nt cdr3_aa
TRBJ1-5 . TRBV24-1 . TGTGCCACCAGTGATAGGGTCAATCAGCCCCAGCATTTT CATSDRVNQPQHF
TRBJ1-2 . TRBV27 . TGTGCCAGCAAATTGCAAACAGGGTATGGCTACACCTTC CASKLQTGYGYTF
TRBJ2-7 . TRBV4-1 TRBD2 TGCGCCAGCAGCCAACTGGGTAGCGGGGACTCCTACGAGCAGTACTTC CASSQLGSGDSYEQYF
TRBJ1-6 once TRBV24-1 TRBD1 TGTGCCACCAGTGGGGGTTGGACAGGGAAAAATTCACCCCTCCACTTT CATSGGWTGKNSPLHF
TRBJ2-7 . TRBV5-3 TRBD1 TGTGCCAGAAGCTTGGCTCTCAGGGGGAACTACGAGCAGTACTTC CARSLALRGNYEQYF
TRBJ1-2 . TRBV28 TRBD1 TGTGCCAGCAACCACGGGGACAGCAACTATGGCTACACCTTC CASNHGDSNYGYTF
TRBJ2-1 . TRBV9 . TGTGCCAGCAGCGTAGTAGGGGTAGTTGGCAATGAGCAGTTCTTC CASSVVGVVGNEQFF
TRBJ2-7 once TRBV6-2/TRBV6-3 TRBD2 TGTGCCAGCAGTTCCCCTAGCGGGTTCTACGAGCAGTACTTC CASSSPSGFYEQYF
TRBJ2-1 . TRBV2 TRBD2 TGTGCCAGCAGTCCGACTAGCGGGCTAAACAATGAGCAGTTCTTC CASSPTSGLNNEQFF
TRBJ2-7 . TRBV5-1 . TGCGCCAGCAGCGCCCGTTCGGGGGTGGTCTACGAGCAGTACTTC CASSARSGVVYEQYF
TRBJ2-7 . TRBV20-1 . TGCAGTGCTAGTGGGACGAGCCCAGGGTTCGGTCCTTACGAGCAGTACTTC CSASGTSPGFGPYEQYF
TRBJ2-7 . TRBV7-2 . TGTGCCAGCAGCTTCCCCGTGACTACGAACGAGCAGTACTTC CASSFPVTTNEQYF
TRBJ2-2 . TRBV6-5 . TGTGCCAGCGGATGGGCCAGACTCACCGGGGAGCTGTTTTTT CASGWARLTGELFF
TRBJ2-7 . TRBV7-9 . TGTGCCAGCAGCGGGGGAAACACCTACGAGCAGTACTTC CASSGGNTYEQYF
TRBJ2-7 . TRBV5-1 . TGCGCCAGCAGCTTGTGGTCAGGTAGCTCCTACGAGCAGTACTTC CASSLWSGSSYEQYF
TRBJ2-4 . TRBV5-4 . TGTGCCAGCAGCTTAGGAGGGACCAAAAACATTCAGTACTTC CASSLGGTKNIQYF
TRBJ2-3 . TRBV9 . TGTGCCAGCAGCGTAGAAACCAGCACAGATACGCAGTATTTT CASSVETSTDTQYF
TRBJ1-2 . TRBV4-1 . TGCGCCAGCAGCCAAGGCCTCAGGTCAACCCGCGGAGGCTACACCTTC CASSQGLRSTRGGYTF
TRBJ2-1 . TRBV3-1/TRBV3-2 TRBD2 TGTGCCAGCAGCCCCAGGACTAGCGACAATGAGCAGTTCTTC CASSPRTSDNEQFF
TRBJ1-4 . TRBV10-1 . TGCGCCAGCAGTGAACTACGGGGGGCGGGGAGCTTCCGTAATGAAAAACTGTTTTTT CASSELRGAGSFRNEKLFF
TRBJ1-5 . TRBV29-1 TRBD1 TGCAGCGTTGGGGGGACAGGGCTCGGTCAGCCCCAGCATTTT CSVGGTGLGQPQHF
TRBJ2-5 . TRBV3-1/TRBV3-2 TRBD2 TGTGCCAGCAGCCTATCTAGCGGGAGGGGTAAAGAGACCCAGTACTTC CASSLSSGRGKETQYF
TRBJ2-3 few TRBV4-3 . TGCGCCAGCAGCCTCTTTGGCGACCGGGGTAGCACAGATACGCAGTATTTT CASSLFGDRGSTDTQYF
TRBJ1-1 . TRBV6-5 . TGTGCCAGCAGTTACCGGTCTGGGGGAGTGAACACTGAAGCTTTCTTT CASSYRSGGVNTEAFF
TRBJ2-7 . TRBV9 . TGTGCCAGCAGCGTAGGGTGGGGCGCGTCCTACGAGCAGTACTTC CASSVGWGASYEQYF
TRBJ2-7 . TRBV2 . TGTGCCAGCAGTGAAGGGCGTATTGGAGGGGACGAGCAGTACTTC CASSEGRIGGDEQYF
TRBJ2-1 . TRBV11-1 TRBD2 TGTGCCAGCAGCCCACCGGGGGACTACTACAATGAGCAGTTCTTC CASSPPGDYYNEQFF
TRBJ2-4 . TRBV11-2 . TGTGCCAGCAGCGCTCTCGCCAACATTCAGTACTTC CASSALANIQYF